This T cell receptor (beta chain) was identified in a study of T cells expressing NK-cell markers. Study in general: HCMV seropositivity characterized seven of the eight sequenced donors, and seronegativity one.

CDR3 length: 15 amino acids. CDR1 SGDLS and CDR2 YYNGEE come from the germline V gene. TCR beta cDNA was generated via 5'RACE template switching incorporating UMIs. TCRdb reprocessed the 5' RACE reads and keeps a single row for each CDR3 protein, giving no DNA. The table lists about 180,000 distinct CDR3 sequences. The TCR was taken from a woman between 18 and 75 years old in good health. Material for sequencing was blood T cells: a sorted CD56 or NKG2C T cell subset, CD4+ or CD8+ T cells, or bulk PBMC T cells (not recorded which). The chain recombines TRBV9 with TRBJ1-6. CDR3: CASSVATGSHSPLHF.